This T cell receptor (beta chain) was captured in a study of T cells expressing NK-cell markers. Details on this clonotype: Its antigen is as yet unknown.

Germline-derived CDR1 and CDR2 are SEHNR and FQNEAQ (reference sequence). CDR3 size: 14 residues. Study-wide results and limits: Evidence did not settle whether expanded NKG2C+ T cell clones targeted HCMV. Among four donors, these clonotypes also ranked first in the CD3+CD56-NKG2C+ fraction. For five or six donors, the dominant NKG2C+ clonotypes made up 1.0-7.0% of their CD8+ T cells.

The cDNA for TCR beta came from 5'RACE template switching with UMIs. With the 5' RACE reads reprocessed, TCRdb shows one record per CDR3 protein and no DNA. The sample table sets out 400,000 to 450,000 distinct CDR3 sequences. The chain has TRBV7-9 and TRBJ2-1; TCRdb names TRBD1, which stays unverified in the absence of DNA. The receptor comes from a woman between 18 and 70 years old in good health. What was sequenced was blood T cells: a sorted CD56 or NKG2C T cell subset, CD4+ or CD8+ T cells, or bulk PBMC T cells (not recorded which). CDR3: CASSPDRIFYEQFF.